This T cell receptor (beta chain) comes out of a study of blood T cell repertoires in COVID-19. Study details: Acute-phase and convalescent COVID-19 samples originated in the United States, Italy and Spain.

In the authors' methods: Counts of nucleated cells, estimated from reference gene primer amplification, were obtained. The data were produced by immunoSEQ multiplex PCR, yet TCRdb's version contains in-frame clones alone and is incomplete. V, J and clone size were drawn from that table, and D and trimming were deduced from the DNA. The data contain 100,000 to 150,000 clones, about four fifths of them seen just once; the ten biggest clones take up 12%. CDR3 length: 17 residues. The V gene's germline CDR1 is LGHDT and CDR2 YNNKEL (reference sequence). The junction had 9 bases not matched to a gene; V was cut back by 0 bases and J by 5 bases. This clone came up once.

This clonotype was sampled from a man between 60 and 75 years old with acute or convalescent COVID-19. V gene TRBV3-1 (or the pseudogene TRBV3-2) combines with J gene TRBJ2-5; 10 bases agree with TRBD2. Material for sequencing was peripheral blood. CDR3 nucleotides: TGTGCCAGCAGCCAAGATGCCAGCGGGAGGGGTCGGGAGACCCAGTACTTC. Its translation: CASSQDASGRGRETQYF.